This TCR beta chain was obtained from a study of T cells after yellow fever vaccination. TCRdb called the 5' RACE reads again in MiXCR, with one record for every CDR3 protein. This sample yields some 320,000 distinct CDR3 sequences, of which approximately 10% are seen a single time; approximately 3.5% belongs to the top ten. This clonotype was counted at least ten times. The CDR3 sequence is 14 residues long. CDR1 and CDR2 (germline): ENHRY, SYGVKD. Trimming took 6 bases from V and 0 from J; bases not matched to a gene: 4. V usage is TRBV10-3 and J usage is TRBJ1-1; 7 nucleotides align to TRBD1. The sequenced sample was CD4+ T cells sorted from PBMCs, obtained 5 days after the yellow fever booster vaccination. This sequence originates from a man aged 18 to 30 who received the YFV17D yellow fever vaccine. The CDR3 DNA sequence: TGTGCCATCAGCCGCGGGACAGTGAACACTGAAGCTTTCTTT. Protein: CAISRGTVNTEAFF.